A selection of T cell receptor beta chains follows, all from one sample in a study of early T cells in non-severe SARS-CoV-2 infection. A single record per CDR3 protein comes from TCRdb applying MiXCR to the 5' RACE reads. This sample has roughly 45,000 distinct CDR3 sequences; about 4% occur once, and the top ten carry roughly 6%. The sequenced sample was whole blood. The receptors come from an adult who was a healthcare worker with PCR-confirmed SARS-CoV-2 infection or an uninfected control (not recorded which). Both conserved end residues are part of each CDR3. The order of the fields is CDR3 length, D gene, J gene, V gene, clone size, CDR3 protein, CDR3 DNA. The D gene is left open where the match is weak. Rows may omit the clone size; those that give it use once, few, many or a size class.

12 | . | TRBJ2-3 | TRBV29-1 | many | CSVEGFTDTQYF | TGCAGCGTTGAAGGATTCACAGATACGCAGTATTTT
13 | . | TRBJ1-2 | TRBV29-1 | many | CSVVLSAGYGYTF | TGCAGCGTTGTCCTCTCTGCGGGCTATGGCTACACCTTC
15 | . | TRBJ1-4 | TRBV4-1 | many | CASSQVQGPREKLFF | TGCGCCAGCAGCCAAGTACAGGGTCCCCGTGAAAAACTGTTTTTT
15 | TRBD2 | TRBJ2-4 | TRBV20-1 | many | CSASPLALLQNIQYF | TGCAGTGCTAGTCCACTAGCGCTCCTCCAGAACATTCAGTACTTC
14 | . | TRBJ2-6 | TRBV5-1 | . | CASSSPAGANVLTF | TGCGCCAGCAGCTCTCCGGCTGGGGCCAACGTCCTGACTTTC
15 | . | TRBJ2-7 | TRBV6-5 | many | CASSYGNGGGYEQYF | TGTGCCAGCAGTTACGGTAACGGGGGAGGCTACGAGCAGTACTTC
13 | TRBD2 | TRBJ2-1 | TRBV12-3/TRBV12-4 | many | CASSLAGGDEQFF | TGTGCCAGCAGTTTAGCGGGAGGGGATGAGCAGTTCTTC
14 | TRBD2 | TRBJ2-3 | TRBV9 | many | CASATSGSTDTQYF | TGTGCCAGCGCTACTAGCGGGAGCACAGATACGCAGTATTTT
13 | . | TRBJ1-1 | TRBV7-2 | many | CASNTGTGGEAFF | TGTGCCAGCAATACTGGAACGGGGGGTGAAGCTTTCTTT
14 | . | TRBJ2-6 | TRBV19 | . | CASGRGAGANVLTF | TGTGCCAGTGGTAGGGGGGCTGGGGCCAACGTCCTGACTTTC
15 | . | TRBJ2-5 | TRBV27 | few | CASSLGGGLGETQYF | TGTGCCAGCAGTTTGGGTGGCGGCCTAGGCGAGACCCAGTACTTC
13 | TRBD1 | TRBJ1-2 | TRBV29-1 | many | CSVGAYPGGGYTF | TGCAGCGTCGGGGCGTACCCAGGGGGTGGCTACACCTTC
15 | . | TRBJ2-3 | TRBV11-2 | . | CASSYLRRSTDTQYF | TGTGCCAGCAGCTACTTGCGTCGGTCCACAGATACGCAGTATTTT
19 | TRBD2 | TRBJ2-3 | TRBV7-2 | few | CASSSLTSGRTSSTDTQYF | TGTGCCAGCAGCTCCCTAACTAGCGGGAGAACTTCTAGCACAGATACGCAGTATTTT
17 | TRBD2 | TRBJ2-6 | TRBV7-3 | many | CASSLTSGSSGANVLTF | TGTGCCAGCAGCCTGACTAGCGGTAGCTCTGGGGCCAACGTCCTGACTTTC
17 | TRBD2 | TRBJ2-2 | TRBV4-1 | many | CASSKGLAHISSGELFF | TGCGCCAGCAGTAAAGGACTAGCGCACATAAGCAGCGGGGAGCTGTTTTTT
12 | . | TRBJ2-7 | TRBV7-2 | many | CASSLGAYEQYF | TGTGCCAGCAGCTTAGGGGCCTACGAGCAGTACTTC
13 | . | TRBJ1-2 | TRBV20-1 | many | CSARAGHEDGYTF | TGCAGTGCTAGGGCAGGGCATGAAGATGGCTACACCTTC
12 | TRBD1 | TRBJ1-1 | TRBV29-1 | . | CSDDRGLAEAFF | TGCAGCGACGACAGGGGGCTCGCTGAAGCTTTCTTT
18 | TRBD1 | TRBJ2-6 | TRBV19 | few | CASSSIRGQDSGANVLTF | TGTGCCAGTAGTTCCATCAGGGGACAGGACTCTGGGGCCAACGTCCTGACTTTC
16 | . | TRBJ2-5 | TRBV11-2 | many | CASNNNGLALEETQYF | TGTGCCAGCAACAACAACGGGCTAGCCCTCGAGGAGACCCAGTACTTC
13 | . | TRBJ2-7 | TRBV6-5 | . | CASSLDPSYEQYF | TGTGCCAGCAGTTTAGACCCATCCTACGAGCAGTACTTC
17 | . | TRBJ2-6 | TRBV7-9 | many | CASSWTGTSSGANVLTF | TGTGCCAGCAGCTGGACCGGGACAAGCTCTGGGGCCAACGTCCTGACTTTC
16 | . | TRBJ2-7 | TRBV7-2 | few | CASSLRAEGLHYEQYF | TGTGCCAGCAGCTTAAGAGCGGAGGGCCTTCACTACGAGCAGTACTTC
14 | TRBD1 | TRBJ1-1 | TRBV6-5 | many | CASSPGDRAGEAFF | TGTGCCAGCAGCCCAGGGGACAGGGCAGGTGAAGCTTTCTTT
17 | TRBD2 | TRBJ2-3 | TRBV20-1 | many | CSASPARLAGAEDTQYF | TGCAGTGCCAGCCCCGCCCGACTAGCGGGAGCGGAGGATACGCAGTATTTT
14 | . | TRBJ2-1 | TRBV10-3 | . | CAISESSGSNEQFF | TGTGCCATCAGTGAGTCCTCCGGGAGCAATGAGCAGTTCTTC
15 | TRBD2 | TRBJ2-1 | TRBV10-2 | many | CASRWTRKSYNEQFF | TGCGCCAGCAGATGGACTAGGAAGTCCTACAATGAGCAGTTCTTC
11 | . | TRBJ2-1 | TRBV4-2 | many | CASSHLGEQFF | TGTGCCAGCAGCCATCTTGGTGAGCAGTTCTTC
13 | . | TRBJ2-7 | TRBV14 | many | CASTVQGTREQYF | TGTGCCAGCACCGTACAGGGAACGAGGGAGCAGTACTTC
15 | . | TRBJ2-1 | TRBV27 | many | CASSSAMGAYNEQFF | TGTGCCAGCAGTTCGGCGATGGGGGCCTACAATGAGCAGTTCTTC
16 | TRBD2 | TRBJ2-5 | TRBV5-1 | . | CASSLGGLAVEETQYF | TGCGCCAGCAGCTTGGGGGGACTAGCGGTCGAAGAGACCCAGTACTTC
15 | . | TRBJ2-2 | TRBV10-2 | few | CASSESSPPAGELFF | TGCGCCAGCAGTGAGTCATCCCCCCCGGCCGGGGAGCTGTTTTTT
15 | . | TRBJ2-1 | TRBV6-2/TRBV6-3 | few | CASTYGGPLYNEQFF | TGTGCCAGCACGTATGGGGGGCCATTATACAATGAGCAGTTCTTC
14 | . | TRBJ2-3 | TRBV18 | . | CASSPQGSTDTQYF | TGTGCCAGCTCACCACAGGGTAGCACAGATACGCAGTATTTT
15 | . | TRBJ1-2 | TRBV7-9 | once | CASRSDSFANYGYTF | TGTGCCAGCAGATCGGACAGCTTCGCTAACTATGGCTACACCTTC
12 | . | TRBJ1-2 | TRBV25-1 | many | CASSGQESGYTF | TGTGCCAGCAGTGGACAGGAGAGCGGCTACACCTTC
12 | . | TRBJ2-7 | TRBV20-1 | many | CSAYRSSYEQYF | TGCAGTGCCTACAGAAGCTCCTACGAGCAGTACTTC
11 | . | TRBJ2-1 | TRBV2 | many | CASREWDEQFF | TGTGCCAGCAGGGAGTGGGATGAGCAGTTCTTC
13 | . | TRBJ2-3 | TRBV4-3 | many | CASSQDRKDTQYF | TGCGCCAGCAGCCAAGATCGAAAAGATACGCAGTATTTT
17 | . | TRBJ1-1 | TRBV5-1 | many | CASSKEINLVMNTEAFF | TGCGCCAGCAGCAAAGAGATAAACCTAGTAATGAACACTGAAGCTTTCTTT
17 | . | TRBJ1-6 | TRBV13 | many | CASSMAGTASNNSPLHF | TGTGCCAGCAGCATGGCCGGGACGGCCTCAAATAATTCACCCCTCCACTTT